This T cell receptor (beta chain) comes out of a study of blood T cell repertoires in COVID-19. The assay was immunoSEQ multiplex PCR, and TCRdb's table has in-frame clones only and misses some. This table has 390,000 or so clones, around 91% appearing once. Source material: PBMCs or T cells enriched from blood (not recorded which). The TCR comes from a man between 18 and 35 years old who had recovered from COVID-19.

CDR3 in DNA: TGTGCCAGCAGCCTGGGGAGGAACACTGAAGCTTTCTTT. Translated, it gives CASSLGRNTEAFF. The chain carries TRBV3-1 (or the pseudogene TRBV3-2) and TRBJ1-1, with D hard to call. CDR1 and CDR2 (germline): LGHDT, YNNKEL (reference sequence). Between the trimmed V and J ends, which lost 4 bases and 1 base, there was a span of 7 bases. The CDR3 is 13 amino acids.